The 17 T cell receptor beta chains presented below share a single source sample, sequenced in a study of shared clonotypes between healthy human individuals. Only CD45RO-negative cells positively selected for CCR7 counted as naive CD8 cells, so terminally differentiated effector memory CD45RA+ cells were excluded. Using immunoSEQ multiplex PCR, the repertoire was profiled, and TCRdb retains in-frame clones only, with some absent. The sample records fewer than 1 million clones, just over 95% being singletons. The sequenced sample consisted of naive CD8+ T cells sorted from blood. The receptors here all came from a man aged 25-40 years in good health.

This chain joins TRBV7-6 and TRBJ1-1; TRBD1 matches at 7 bases. The J segment lost 4 bases and the V segment lost 5 bases, leaving 4 bases of the junction unmatched. The CDR3 length is 13 residues. Germline CDR1 reads SGHVS; CDR2 reads FNYEAQ. CDR3 DNA sequence: TGTGCCAGCAGCAGACAGGGTGGCACTGAAGCTTTCTTT. It translates to CASSRQGGTEAFF.

V gene TRBV14 combines with J gene TRBJ2-6, with D uncertain. Trimming shortened V by 7 bases and J by 0 bases, and 10 bases separated the two germline ends. There are 15 residues in the CDR3. Germline V gene lookup returns CDR1 SGHDN and CDR2 FVKESK. Written as DNA, the CDR3 is TGTGCCAGCAAAGGCGTCGGCTCTGGGGCCAACGTCCTGACTTTC. Translation: CASKGVGSGANVLTF.

A single count supports this clone. The chain combines TRBV27 with TRBJ2-7; perhaps TRBD2 as D (5 bases). Germline V gene sequence: CDR1 MNHEY, CDR2 SMNVEV (reference sequence). This CDR3 is 15 amino acids long. V gave up 2 bases and J gave up 3 bases, with 14 bases separating them. The CDR3 loop is CASSLKGRSGYEQYF. The CDR3 DNA is TGTGCCAGCAGTTTAAAGGGCCGAAGCGGCTACGAGCAGTACTTC.

The chain carries TRBV4-3 and TRBJ2-6; tentative D call: TRBD2 (7 bases). Trimming left V 0 bases short and J 0 bases short, with 12 bases between. The CDR3 covers 18 residues. Germline loops: CDR1 LGHNA, CDR2 YSLEER. This CDR3 reads CASSQDLRGGSGANVLTF. CDR3 nucleotides: TGCGCCAGCAGCCAAGATCTTAGGGGGGGCTCTGGGGCCAACGTCCTGACTTTC.

V gene TRBV6-5 combines with J gene TRBJ2-3, with D unresolved. This CDR3 is 13 amino acids long. Germline CDR1 and CDR2: MNHEY and SVGAGI. V was pared by 4 bases and J by 1 base, with 6 bases between. The CDR3 DNA follows: TGTGCCAGCAGTTTGTACGGCACAGATACGCAGTATTTT. It encodes CASSLYGTDTQYF.

The CDR3 loop is CAITGGENQPQHF. The CDR3 nucleotides read TGTGCCATCACCGGGGGGGAAAATCAGCCCCAGCATTTT. The V and J genes are TRBV10-3 and TRBJ1-5; weak D call: TRBD1 (5 bases). Germline V gene data show CDR1 as ENHRY and CDR2 as SYGVKD. The V end was cut by 7 bases, the J end by 4 bases, with 11 bases between. This CDR3 region has 13 residues.

V gene TRBV27 combines with J gene TRBJ2-1; 7 nucleotides agree with TRBD1. CDR1 and CDR2 from the germline V gene are MNHEY and SMNVEV (reference sequence). After removal of 4 bases from V and 6 bases from J, the junction contained 9 bases not matched to a gene. This CDR3 contains 15 residues. CDR3 nucleotide sequence: TGTGCCAGCAGTTACAGGGGACGGACCACCAATGAGCAGTTCTTC. Translation gives CASSYRGRTTNEQFF.

The rearrangement links TRBV6-5 to TRBJ2-1; 10 nucleotides align to TRBD2. The germline V gene has CDR1 MNHEY and CDR2 SVGAGI. V lost 5 bases and J lost 2; bases outside the gene matches: 3. The CDR3 consists of 15 residues. The DNA for the CDR3 is TGTGCCAGCAGTCTAGCGGGAGCGGCCTACAATGAGCAGTTCTTC. Its protein is CASSLAGAAYNEQFF.

The chain joins TRBV7-9 to TRBJ1-1, with D tentatively TRBD1 (5 bases). The CDR3 consists of 15 residues. V was pared by 7 bases and J by 5 bases, with 20 bases between. Per germline, CDR1 SEHNR and CDR2 FQNEAQ (reference sequence). The CDR3 sequence: CASTGGGLKNTEAFF. The CDR3 region has the DNA TGTGCCAGCACTGGTGGGGGGTTAAAGAATACTGAAGCTTTCTTT.

This clone was counted once. V and J are TRBV19 and TRBJ2-7, with D tentatively TRBD1 (5 bases). The germline V gene encodes CDR1 LNHDA and CDR2 SQIVND (reference sequence). V lost 4 bases, J lost 3 bases, and 10 bases lay in between. The length of the CDR3 is 13 residues. In DNA, the CDR3 is TGTGCCAGTAGTAGAACAGGAGACTACGAGCAGTACTTC. Protein sequence: CASSRTGDYEQYF.

The rearrangement links TRBV7-9 to TRBJ2-7, with TRBD1 identical over 8 bases. Per germline, CDR1 SEHNR and CDR2 FQNEAQ (reference sequence). The V and J ends lost 3 bases and 1 base, in that order; junction bases with no gene match: 11. This CDR3 comprises 17 residues. The CDR3 nucleotides read TGTGCCAGCAGCTTGTTCCCCTCAGGACAGGGATCCTACGAGCAGTACTTC. It translates to CASSLFPSGQGSYEQYF.

The rearrangement links TRBV20-1 to TRBJ1-5; D unclear. The CDR3 sequence is 11 residues long. Germline V gene lookup returns CDR1 DFQATT and CDR2 SNEGSKA (reference sequence). Trimming cost V 1 base and J 6 bases, with 4 bases left between them. The CDR3 DNA is TGCAGTGCTAGAGTTGGTCAGCCCCAGCATTTT. It encodes CSARVGQPQHF.

The sample holds one count of this clone. The rearrangement uses TRBV19 and TRBJ2-1; 15 nucleotides agree with TRBD2. The CDR3 spans 14 residues. With V trimmed by 9 bases and J by 10 bases, 7 bases remained unmatched. Germline V CDR1 and CDR2: LNHDA, SQIVND (reference sequence). Here the CDR3 DNA reads TGTGCCAGCCTGGGACTAGCGGGAGGCGGGGAGCAGTTCTTC. This encodes CASLGLAGGGEQFF.

The V and J genes are TRBV27 and TRBJ2-7; D unclear. V gave up 6 bases and J gave up 2 bases, with 11 bases separating them. The CDR3 is 13 amino acids. Germline V gene lookup returns CDR1 MNHEY and CDR2 SMNVEV (reference sequence). The CDR3 DNA follows: TGTGCCAGCAGCCACCGGACCGCCTACGAGCAGTACTTC. Amino acid sequence: CASSHRTAYEQYF.

This chain connects TRBV11-3 to TRBJ2-1; no clear D gene. Trimming pared 4 bases from V and 6 bases from J, leaving 13 bases between. Germline V lookup: CDR1 SGHNT, CDR2 YENEEA. The CDR3 contains 14 residues. CDR3 loop: CASSSRHDPNEQFF. CDR3 nucleotide sequence: TGTGCCAGCAGCTCACGTCACGACCCCAATGAGCAGTTCTTC.

V and J are TRBV18 and TRBJ2-1, with TRBD1 identical over 9 bases. The CDR3 consists of 15 residues. With V trimmed by 3 bases and J by 8 bases, 8 bases remained unmatched. Germline CDR1 and CDR2: KGHSH and LQKENI. The CDR3 is CASSPTGQGNHEQFF. The CDR3 DNA is TGTGCCAGCTCACCTACGGGACAGGGTAACCATGAGCAGTTCTTC.

The count of this clone is one. J is TRBJ2-7 and V is TRBV11-2, with 8 bases fitting TRBD2. CDR3 size: 13 residues. Germline-derived CDR1 and CDR2 are SGHAT and FQNNGV. Trimming removed 4 bases from V and 6 bases from J; junction bases left unmatched: 5. The CDR3 sequence: CASSSRGGSEQYF. The DNA of the CDR3 is TGTGCCAGCAGCTCTCGGGGGGGCTCCGAGCAGTACTTC.